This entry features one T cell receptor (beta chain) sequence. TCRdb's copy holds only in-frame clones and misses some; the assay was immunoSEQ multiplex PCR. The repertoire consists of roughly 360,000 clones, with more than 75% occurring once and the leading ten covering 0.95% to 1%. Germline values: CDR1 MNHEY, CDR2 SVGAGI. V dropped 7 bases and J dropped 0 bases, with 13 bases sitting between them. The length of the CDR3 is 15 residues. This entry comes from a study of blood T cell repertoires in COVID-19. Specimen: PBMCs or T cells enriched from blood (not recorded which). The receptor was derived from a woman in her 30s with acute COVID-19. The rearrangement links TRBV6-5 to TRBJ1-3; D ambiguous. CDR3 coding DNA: TGTGCCAGCACAAGCCCCCACCCCTCTGGAAACACCATATATTTT. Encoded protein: CASTSPHPSGNTIYF.